The 3 T cell receptor beta chains listed next were all sequenced from one sample in a study of identical twins. TCRdb reanalysed the 5' RACE reads using MiXCR and keeps one entry per CDR3 protein. The sample has hundreds of thousands of distinct CDR3 sequences, over 9% seen once. These data were likewise used in another study, on yellow fever vaccine responses in identical twins.

Sequencing was done on a sample of CD8+ T cells sorted from blood. The source of these receptors is a woman aged 18-29 years in good health.

The J gene is TRBJ1-1, the V gene TRBV28; D is unresolved. The V end was cut by 2 bases, the J end by 4 bases, with 17 bases between. This CDR3 region has 16 residues. CDR1 is MDHEN, CDR2 SYDVKM, per germline. CDR3 in amino acids: CASSLNTVGWGTEAFF. CDR3 DNA sequence: TGTGCCAGCAGTTTAAATACGGTTGGTTGGGGCACTGAAGCTTTCTTT.

V is TRBV20-1 and J is TRBJ1-6; 7 nucleotides align to TRBD1. Trimming removed 0 bases from V and 6 bases from J; junction bases left unmatched: 5. The CDR3 runs to 15 residues. Germline V gives CDR1 DFQATT, CDR2 SNEGSKA (reference sequence). The CDR3 DNA follows: TGCAGTGCTAGAGACGGGACAGCCCGTAATTCACCCCTCCACTTT. Encoded protein: CSARDGTARNSPLHF.

In its sample, this clonotype was seen a few times. V gene TRBV15 combines with J gene TRBJ2-5; D unclear. Germline assignment: CDR1 LNHNV and CDR2 YYDKDF (reference sequence). CDR3 size: 12 residues. V dropped 1 base and J dropped 9 bases, with 9 bases sitting between them. The CDR3 here is CATSRAGPSQYF. DNA of the CDR3: TGTGCCACCAGCAGAGCCGGGCCATCCCAGTACTTC.